These T cell receptor beta chains were read from a single sample in a study of cytomegalovirus exposure and HLA in healthy donors. TCRdb keeps only in-frame clones here, not all; method: immunoSEQ multiplex PCR. The sample shows under 200,000 clones, over 70% of them seen only once. The sequenced material came from PBMCs. The receptors shown here come from a woman aged 30 to 39 in good health and CMV-seronegative. The CDR3 runs from the conserved cysteine through the conserved F or W. The order of the fields is clone size, J gene, V gene, D gene, CDR3 protein, CDR3 DNA. D genes are given only for firm matches. Clone size is shown for a subset of rows, as once, few, many or a class of expanded clone.

>.|TRBJ1-1|TRBV21-1|.
CASSPQMGQGMNTEAFF
TGTGCCAGCAGCCCCCAGATGGGACAGGGCATGAACACTGAAGCTTTCTTT
>.|TRBJ1-1|TRBV2|.
CASSESVNTEAFF
TGTGCCAGCAGTGAGTCAGTGAACACTGAAGCTTTCTTT
>.|TRBJ1-4|TRBV9|.
CASSQGLSSRKLFF
TGTGCCAGCAGCCAGGGACTCTCATCGAGAAAACTGTTTTTT
>.|TRBJ2-3|TRBV27|.
CASSLSKAGAADTQYF
TGTGCCAGCAGTTTATCGAAAGCAGGGGCGGCAGATACGCAGTATTTT
>few|TRBJ2-7|TRBV5-1|TRBD1
CASSPWGQTYEQYF
TGCGCCAGCAGCCCTTGGGGACAGACCTACGAGCAGTACTTC
>.|TRBJ2-7|TRBV29-1|.
CSVEDSGTLNSYEQYF
TGCAGCGTTGAAGATTCGGGGACATTGAACTCCTACGAGCAGTACTTC
>.|TRBJ1-4|TRBV30|.
CAWSRGAGEKLFF
TGTGCCTGGAGTCGGGGGGCTGGGGAAAAACTGTTTTTT
>few|TRBJ1-4|TRBV14|.
CASSPGGLGTNEKLFF
TGTGCCAGCAGCCCCGGAGGGTTGGGGACTAATGAAAAACTGTTTTTT
>.|TRBJ2-3|TRBV7-6|TRBD2
CASSSLAGLASSDTQYF
TGTGCCAGCAGCTCCCTGGCGGGACTAGCCTCATCAGATACGCAGTATTTT
>.|TRBJ1-5|TRBV2|.
CASSEGQASNQPQHF
TGTGCCAGCAGTGAAGGACAGGCTAGCAATCAGCCCCAGCATTTT
>.|TRBJ2-5|TRBV7-2|TRBD2
CASSLVGSSGITETQYF
TGTGCCAGTAGCTTAGTGGGGTCTAGCGGGATCACGGAGACCCAGTACTTC
>.|TRBJ2-1|TRBV2|TRBD1
CASSGQGYNEQFF
TGTGCCAGCAGCGGACAGGGGTACAATGAGCAGTTCTTC
>.|TRBJ2-7|TRBV14|TRBD1
CASSQMTGSYEQYF
TGTGCCAGCAGCCAGATGACAGGGTCCTACGAGCAGTACTTC
>.|TRBJ2-3|TRBV13|TRBD2
CASSLGDGGTDTQYF
TGTGCCAGCAGCTTAGGCGACGGGGGGACAGATACGCAGTATTTT
>.|TRBJ2-7|TRBV2|.
CASKGPGKGYEQYF
TGTGCCAGCAAGGGCCCGGGAAAAGGGTACGAGCAGTACTTC
>.|TRBJ1-2|TRBV30|.
CAWGQKGRAYNYGYTF
TGTGCCTGGGGGCAGAAAGGCAGGGCGTACAACTATGGCTACACCTTC
>.|TRBJ1-5|TRBV10-3|TRBD1
CAISRGQRAQPQHF
TGTGCCATCAGTAGGGGACAGAGGGCTCAGCCCCAGCATTTT
>.|TRBJ1-5|TRBV30|.
CAWTEGVSNQPQHF
TGTGCCTGGACGGAGGGCGTTTCCAATCAGCCCCAGCATTTT
>.|TRBJ1-1|TRBV7-8|.
CASSLLPGSGDTEAFF
TGTGCCAGCAGCTTACTTCCGGGATCAGGGGACACTGAAGCTTTCTTT
>.|TRBJ2-7|TRBV30|.
CAWTLRGRPSYEQYF
TGTGCCTGGACCTTAAGGGGCCGGCCCTCCTACGAGCAGTACTTC
>many|TRBJ2-7|TRBV18|TRBD2
CASSPPVLAGVEQYF
TGTGCCAGCTCACCACCGGTTCTCGCGGGGGTCGAGCAGTACTTC
>.|TRBJ2-7|TRBV13|.
CASSRQYEQYF
TGTGCCAGCAGTCGACAGTACGAGCAGTACTTC
>once|TRBJ1-4|TRBV30|.
CAWSGLGVGEKLFF
TGTGCCTGGAGTGGTTTAGGGGTGGGTGAAAAACTGTTTTTT
>.|TRBJ1-4|TRBV2|TRBD1
CASSEPGGFGEKLFF
TGTGCCAGCAGTGAACCAGGGGGATTTGGAGAAAAACTGTTTTTT
>.|TRBJ1-1|TRBV19|.
CASSTQGGLGEAFF
TGTGCCAGTAGTACGCAGGGTGGGTTAGGTGAAGCTTTCTTT
>once|TRBJ1-3|TRBV15|.
CATSRVGQYSGNTIYF
TGTGCCACCAGCAGAGTCGGACAGTACTCTGGAAACACCATATATTTT
>.|TRBJ2-2|TRBV30|TRBD2
CAWSKRSGGAHGELFF
TGTGCCTGGAGTAAAAGGAGCGGGGGGGCCCACGGGGAGCTGTTTTTT
>.|TRBJ1-1|TRBV19|TRBD1
CASSDDRESEAFF
TGTGCCAGTAGTGATGACAGGGAGTCTGAAGCTTTCTTT
>.|TRBJ1-2|TRBV7-3|TRBD1
CASSFRDRTPLTF
TGTGCCAGCAGCTTCCGGGACAGGACACCGTTAACCTTC
>.|TRBJ1-3|TRBV29-1|.
CSVGRQPGGNTIYF
TGCAGCGTTGGCAGGCAACCCGGTGGAAACACCATATATTTT
>.|TRBJ2-6|TRBV19|.
CASSPQGSGANVLTF
TGTGCCAGTAGTCCGCAGGGCTCTGGGGCCAACGTCCTGACTTTC
>.|TRBJ2-7|TRBV6-1|TRBD1
CASSSLKTGPEQYF
TGTGCCAGCAGCAGTCTAAAGACAGGGCCCGAGCAGTACTTC
>many|TRBJ1-2|TRBV20-1|.
CSARSDYGYTF
TGCAGTGCTCGGTCCGACTATGGCTACACCTTC
>.|TRBJ2-3|TRBV11-3|.
CASSWGPSTDTQYF
TGTGCCAGTTCGTGGGGCCCCAGCACAGATACGCAGTATTTT
>.|TRBJ2-6|TRBV7-9|TRBD1
CASSLGGGTGFSGANVLTF
TGTGCCAGCAGCTTAGGGGGGGGGACAGGGTTTTCTGGGGCCAACGTCCTGACTTTC
>few|TRBJ1-4|TRBV7-6|TRBD1
CASSPRQGGSLEKLFF
TGTGCCAGCAGCCCCAGACAGGGGGGTTCTTTGGAAAAACTGTTTTTT
>.|TRBJ1-1|TRBV7-7|.
CASSPLRREVEAFF
TGTGCCAGCAGCCCATTACGGCGGGAGGTTGAAGCTTTCTTT
>.|TRBJ2-2|TRBV6-6|.
CASSYEHDTGELFF
TGTGCCAGCAGTTACGAGCACGACACCGGGGAGCTGTTTTTT
>.|TRBJ1-1|TRBV5-1|TRBD1
CASRLPGQGAPEAFF
TGCGCCAGCAGACTCCCGGGACAGGGGGCGCCTGAAGCTTTCTTT
>.|TRBJ1-2|TRBV7-9|.
CASSLSDYGYTF
TGTGCCAGCAGCTTAAGCGACTATGGCTACACCTTC
>.|TRBJ2-1|TRBV10-3|TRBD1
CAITTSDRGVGNEQFF
TGTGCCATCACCACCTCCGACAGGGGGGTAGGCAATGAGCAGTTCTTC
>.|TRBJ2-3|TRBV27|TRBD1
CASSPVGTGTTDTQYF
TGTGCCAGCAGTCCCGTGGGGACAGGCACCACAGATACGCAGTATTTT
>.|TRBJ2-1|TRBV7-2|TRBD2
CASSSSGGSNEQFF
TGTGCCAGCAGCTCTAGCGGGGGGAGTAATGAGCAGTTCTTC
>.|TRBJ1-1|TRBV13|TRBD1
CASSIRGDTEAFF
TGTGCCAGCAGCATCAGGGGGGATACTGAAGCTTTCTTT
>.|TRBJ2-5|TRBV5-1|.
CASSLAGETQYF
TGCGCCAGCAGCTTGGCCGGAGAGACCCAGTACTTC
>.|TRBJ2-7|TRBV5-1|.
CASKRGGTYEQYF
TGCGCCAGCAAGAGGGGGGGGACCTACGAGCAGTACTTC
>once|TRBJ1-2|TRBV10-3|.
CAISESGRPNYGYTF
TGTGCCATCAGTGAGTCAGGCAGGCCTAACTATGGCTACACCTTC
>.|TRBJ1-1|TRBV18|.
CASSPQMNTEAFF
TGTGCCAGCTCTCCCCAAATGAACACTGAAGCTTTCTTT
>.|TRBJ1-3|TRBV6-1|.
CASTSGYLGGNTIYF
TGTGCCTCCACCTCGGGGTATTTAGGTGGAAACACCATATATTTT
>.|TRBJ2-7|TRBV18|.
CASSPLMVADTYEQYF
TGTGCCAGCTCCCCGCTAATGGTAGCGGATACCTACGAGCAGTACTTC
>.|TRBJ2-7|TRBV19|.
CASSLRADEQYF
TGTGCCAGTAGTCTCCGAGCGGACGAGCAGTACTTC
>.|TRBJ2-3|TRBV5-1|TRBD2
CASSRGLAGVDTQYF
TGCGCCAGCAGCCGAGGACTAGCGGGGGTTGATACGCAGTATTTT
>.|TRBJ2-1|TRBV5-1|TRBD1
CASSLPPPRGHEQFF
TGCGCCAGCAGCTTGCCCCCACCCAGGGGGCATGAGCAGTTCTTC